This T cell receptor (beta chain) is from a study of blood T cell repertoires in COVID-19. Repertoires were generated with immunoSEQ multiplex PCR, while TCRdb's copy carries only in-frame clones and drops some. The sample holds over 450,000 clones, approximately 89% seen once. This sequence was found in a man aged 18-30 years with COVID-19, enrolled during active disease. The sequenced material came from peripheral blood.

The CDR3 reads CASSGGTEYYEQYF. CDR3 DNA sequence: TGTGCCAGCTCAGGGGGGACAGAATACTACGAGCAGTACTTC. The V gene is TRBV18, the J gene TRBJ2-7; a weak D match, TRBD1 (7 bases). Looked up from germline, CDR1 is KGHSH and CDR2 is LQKENI. The CDR3 contains 14 residues. The V and J ends lost 5 bases and 3 bases respectively, with 14 bases between them. Based on the CDR3 plus reference TRBV18 and TRBJ2-7, the full variable domain is NAGVMQNPRHLVRRRGQEARLRCSPMKGHSHVYWYRQLPEEGLKFMVYLQKENIIDESGMPKERFSAEFPKEGPSILRIQQVVRGDSAAYFCASSGGTEYYEQYFGPGTRLTVT.